This is a list of T cell receptor beta chains from one sample in a study of identical twins. One entry per CDR3 protein, called by TCRdb with MiXCR from the 5' RACE reads. In the table there are 650,000 to 800,000 distinct CDR3 sequences, around 8.3% of which are singletons. These data were also filed under a second study, of yellow fever vaccine responses in identical twins.

The sequencing input was PBMCs. These receptors all come from a woman aged 18-30 years in good health. CDR3s leave out the opening cysteine and the closing phenylalanine or tryptophan. The size entry is marked missing in some rows and otherwise reads once, few, many or a size class.

SASPGRATDTQY - TRBJ2-3 TRBV20-1
ASSLNVGTLIHEQY few TRBJ2-7 TRBV27
ASSQDLRGRGSYEQY few TRBJ2-7 TRBV4-3
ASSLRRGEEQY - TRBJ2-7 TRBV7-3
ASSPILAGVNNEQF many TRBJ2-1 TRBV12-3/TRBV12-4
ASSPITRSSYEQY few TRBJ2-7 TRBV2
ATSDATGELF few TRBJ2-2 TRBV24-1
ASSLATADSGNTIY - TRBJ1-3 TRBV7-6
AISERQGPSGANVLT few TRBJ2-6 TRBV10-3
ASPILLRLEQY few TRBJ2-7 TRBV27
SVEKRQAVGYNEQF few TRBJ2-1 TRBV29-1
ASSPLRDRNQKNIQY - TRBJ2-4 TRBV11-2
ASSSLWAGLSPDTQY - TRBJ2-3 TRBV10-2
ASRAARMEQY - TRBJ2-7 TRBV28
ASSPTAHYEQY - TRBJ2-7 TRBV4-3
ASRQQGLNQPQH few TRBJ1-5 TRBV6-2/TRBV6-3
ASSEISQQSYEQY few TRBJ2-7 TRBV6-1
SVEVGTETYEQY many TRBJ2-7 TRBV29-1